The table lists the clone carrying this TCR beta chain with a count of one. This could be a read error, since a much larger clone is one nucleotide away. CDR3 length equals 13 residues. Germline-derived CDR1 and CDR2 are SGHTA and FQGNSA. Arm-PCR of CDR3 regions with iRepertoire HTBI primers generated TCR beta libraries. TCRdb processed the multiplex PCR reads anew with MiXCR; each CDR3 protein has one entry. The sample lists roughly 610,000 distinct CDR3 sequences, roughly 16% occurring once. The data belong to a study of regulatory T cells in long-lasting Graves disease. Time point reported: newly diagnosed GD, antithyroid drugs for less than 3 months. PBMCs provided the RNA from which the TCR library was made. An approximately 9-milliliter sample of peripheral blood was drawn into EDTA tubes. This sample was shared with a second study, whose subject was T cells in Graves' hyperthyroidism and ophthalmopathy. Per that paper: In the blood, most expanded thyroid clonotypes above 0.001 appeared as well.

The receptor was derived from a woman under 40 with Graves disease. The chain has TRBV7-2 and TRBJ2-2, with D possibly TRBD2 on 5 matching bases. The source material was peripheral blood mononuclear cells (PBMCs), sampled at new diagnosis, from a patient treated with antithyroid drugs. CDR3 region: CASSNRRTGELVF. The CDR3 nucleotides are TGTGCCAGCAGCAATAGAAGGACCGGGGAGCTGGTTTTT.